Listed here are 21 T cell receptor beta chains from one sample, sequenced in a study of T cells in Graves' hyperthyroidism and ophthalmopathy. RNA transcripts provided the source from which TCR beta CDR3 regions were amplified. The TCR CDR3 was amplified in a first-round RT-PCR using the HTBI primer set. Each CDR3 protein gets one entry after TCRdb re-called the multiplex PCR reads with MiXCR. Of roughly 750,000 distinct CDR3 sequences in the sample, around 15% are singletons; the top ten hold under 10%. The sample consisted of blood. Source of these receptors: a man aged 18 to 30 with Graves' hyperthyroidism.

The table lists this clonotype with a few counts. The V call is TRBV7-9, the J call TRBJ2-5; D ambiguous. V was trimmed by 4 bases and J by 5 bases, leaving 17 bases between them. The CDR3 is 15 residues long. Germline V gene data show CDR1 as SEHNR and CDR2 as FQNEAQ (reference sequence). In nucleotides, the CDR3 is TGTGCCAGCAGCTCTTTTGGTGTTTTTGGGGAGACCCAGTACTTC. As protein: CASSSFGVFGETQYF.

This clonotype has a count of ten or more. The V gene is TRBV6-1, the J gene TRBJ2-5, with a possible D match to TRBD1 (6 bases). This CDR3 has 13 residues. Trimming left V 8 bases short and J 2 bases short, with 12 bases between. Germline CDR1 and CDR2: MNHNS and SASEGT. DNA for the CDR3: TGTGCCAGCGGACTTGACAGGCAAGAGACCCAGTACTTC. Translated: CASGLDRQETQYF.

The chain couples TRBV2 to TRBJ2-2; D perhaps matches TRBD1 (5 bases). The CDR3 length is 14 residues. V dropped 6 bases and J dropped 0 bases, with 8 bases sitting between them. From germline, CDR1 is SNHLY and CDR2 FYNNEI. The CDR3 spells CASRSTANTGELFF. The CDR3 nucleotides read TGTGCCAGCAGATCGACAGCGAACACCGGGGAGCTGTTTTTT.

This chain uses TRBV28 with TRBJ2-7, with TRBD1 identical over 9 bases. Germline lookup yields CDR1 MDHEN and CDR2 SYDVKM. The CDR3 has 13 residues. J lost 6 bases, V lost 7 bases, and 7 bases had no gene match. The CDR3, as DNA: TGTGCCAGCAATCGCCGGACAGGGGCCGAGCAGTACTTC. Its translation is CASNRRTGAEQYF.

This clonotype occurred a few times. The V gene is TRBV3-1, the J gene TRBJ1-4, with D uncertain. Trimming shortened V by 1 base and J by 5 bases, and 8 bases separated the two germline ends. The germline gives CDR1 LGHDT, CDR2 YNNKEL (reference sequence). CDR3 length: 14 residues. The CDR3 DNA reads TGTGCCAGCAGCCAAGTAGCGGCGAATGAAAAACTGTTTTTT. Translating it yields CASSQVAANEKLFF.

This clonotype was counted at least ten times. This rearrangement joins TRBV7-2 to TRBJ1-4; D gene unclear. With 4 bases removed from V and 8 bases from J, the gap between germline ends came to 8 bases. CDR3 size: 12 residues. The germline CDR1 and CDR2 sequences are SGHTA and FQGNSA. The CDR3 spells CASSWSDEKLFF. The CDR3 DNA sequence: TGTGCCAGCAGCTGGTCCGACGAAAAACTGTTTTTT.

This clonotype appeared a few times. The chain links TRBV11-2 to TRBJ2-1, with a possible D match to TRBD2 (6 bases). The CDR3 has 16 amino acids. Germline CDR1 is SGHAT and CDR2 is FQNNGV. Between the trimmed V and J ends, which lost 0 bases and 7 bases, there was a span of 16 bases. In nucleotides, the CDR3 is TGTGCCAGCAGCTTAGATCTGAATAAGGCGGGGAATGAGCAGTTCTTC. Amino acid sequence: CASSLDLNKAGNEQFF.

CDR3 DNA sequence: TGTGCCAGTAACCTACAGGGATCTGGGGCCAACGTCCTGACTTTC. Amino acids: CASNLQGSGANVLTF. This sequence joins TRBV19 and TRBJ2-6, with a possible D match to TRBD1 (6 bases). Trimming took 7 bases from V and 1 from J, leaving 11 bases between them. This CDR3 comprises 15 residues. Germline V gene lookup returns CDR1 LNHDA and CDR2 SQIVND (reference sequence). Full variable domain (remainder filled in from reference TRBV19 and TRBJ2-6): DGGITQSPKYLFRKEGQNVTLSCEQNLNHDAMYWYRQDPGQGLRLIYYSQIVNDFQKGDIAEGYSVSREKKESFPLTVTSAQKNPTAFYLCASNLQGSGANVLTFGAGSRLTVL.

This clonotype was detected only a few times. This chain connects TRBV19 to TRBJ2-2; 7 bases map to TRBD1. The CDR3 loop spans 15 amino acids. V shed 6 bases, J shed 4 bases, and the junction held 8 bases outside the gene matches. The germline gives CDR1 LNHDA, CDR2 SQIVND (reference sequence). For the CDR3, the DNA is TGTGCCAGTAGGATGGGCAGGGGGTTCACCGGGGAGCTGTTTTTT. It encodes CASRMGRGFTGELFF.

This clonotype has ten or more counts. The chain carries TRBV5-5 and TRBJ2-3, with 10 bases aligning to TRBD1. This CDR3 spans 18 amino acids. The V and J ends lost 0 bases and 3 bases, in that order; junction bases with no gene match: 10. Germline CDR1 and CDR2: SGHKS and YYEKEE (reference sequence). CDR3 coding DNA: TGTGCCAGCAGCTTGGCCTGGACAGGGGGAGATCGGACAGATACGCAGTATTTT. Amino acid sequence: CASSLAWTGGDRTDTQYF.

This chain links TRBV4-1 with TRBJ2-7; no clear D. Between the trimmed V and J ends, which lost 2 bases and 2 bases, there was a span of 10 bases. Germline V gives CDR1 MGHRA, CDR2 YSYEKL. This CDR3 is built from 14 residues. The CDR3 DNA follows: TGCGCCAGCAGCCAAAACAATCGCCCCTACGAGCAGTACTTC. This translates into CASSQNNRPYEQYF.

The chain joins TRBV9 to TRBJ2-2, with D hard to call. The CDR3 loop spans 14 amino acids. Germline V gene lookup returns CDR1 SGDLS and CDR2 YYNGEE. V shed 4 bases and J shed 6 bases, with 13 bases lying between them. For the CDR3, the DNA is TGTGCCAGCAGCTCACAAGGGCCCCCCGGGGAGCTGTTTTTT. Encoded protein: CASSSQGPPGELFF.

To note about this clonotype: A much larger clone differs from this one at a single base, so this may be a read error. This chain links TRBV6-1 with TRBJ2-7; 7 nucleotides line up with TRBD2. V trimming: 6 bases; J trimming: 3 bases; junction bases outside the gene matches: 2. Germline lookup yields CDR1 MNHNS and CDR2 SASEGT. This CDR3 is 12 amino acids long. The CDR3 DNA is TGTGCCAGCAGGCGGGACTACTACGAGCAGTACTTC. This sequence encodes CASRRDYYEQYF.

Ten or more counts support this clonotype. V and J are TRBV7-9 and TRBJ1-1, with D unclear. V was cut by 10 bases and J by 2 bases, with 2 bases left in between. The CDR3 extends over 9 amino acids. Germline assignment: CDR1 SEHNR and CDR2 FQNEAQ (reference sequence). CDR3 sequence: CATNTEAFF. CDR3 DNA: TGTGCCACCAACACTGAAGCTTTCTTT.

This clonotype was detected only a few times. The chain carries TRBV4-2 and TRBJ1-4; 7 bases align to TRBD1. CDR1 is LGHNA, CDR2 YNFKEQ, per germline. The length of the CDR3 is 16 residues. With V trimmed by 4 bases and J by 2 bases, 7 bases remained unmatched. CDR3 sequence reads: CASSPFQTGTNEKLFF. DNA of the CDR3: TGTGCCAGCAGCCCATTTCAGACAGGGACTAATGAAAAACTGTTTTTT.

This clonotype has ten or more counts. The CDR3 DNA reads TGTGCCAGCTCACTCACGGGGACAGGTCAGAACTATGGCTACACCTTC. It specifies CASSLTGTGQNYGYTF. This chain links TRBV18 with TRBJ1-2; 8 nucleotides align to TRBD1. Germline V gene data show CDR1 as KGHSH and CDR2 as LQKENI. Unmatched junction bases numbered 9, after V lost 4 bases and J lost 2 bases. The CDR3 contains 16 residues.

The chain combines TRBV9 with TRBJ1-4, with D perhaps matching TRBD1 (6 bases). V lost 3 bases and J 0 bases, leaving 12 bases between the germline ends. The CDR3 consists of 16 residues. The germline CDR1 and CDR2 sequences are SGDLS and YYNGEE. CDR3 bases: TGTGCCAGCAGCGGTGGACAGATTGCAACTAATGAAAAACTGTTTTTT. It encodes CASSGGQIATNEKLFF.

This clonotype was seen a handful of times. CDR3 sequence: CASPQGREPGDTQHF. The CDR3 nucleotides are TGTGCCAGCCCACAGGGGCGGGAGCCCGGGGATACGCAGCATTTT. This rearrangement joins TRBV28 to TRBJ2-3, with TRBD1 identical over 7 bases. The last part of the DNA fits TRBJ1-5 better; the J call may be wrong. The CDR3 runs to 15 residues. Germline lookup yields CDR1 MDHEN and CDR2 SYDVKM.

The chain couples TRBV12-3 or TRBV12-4 to TRBJ2-1; 12 bases are shared with TRBD2. Trimming took 5 bases from V and 8 from J; bases not matched to a gene: 7. There are 15 residues in the CDR3. The CDR3 region is CASSPRASGRDEQFF. CDR3 nucleotides: TGTGCCAGCAGTCCCCGAGCTAGCGGGAGGGATGAGCAGTTCTTC.

This clonotype was picked up many times. The chain combines TRBV30 with TRBJ2-1, with TRBD2 matching 8 bases. CDR1 and CDR2 from the germline V gene are GTSNPN and SVGIG (reference sequence). Unmatched junction bases numbered 12, after V lost 4 bases and J lost 4 bases. This CDR3 region has 16 residues. The CDR3 nucleotides read TGTGCCTGGACCCCATCGCGCGGGAGGAGGTACAATGAGCAGTTCTTC. It encodes CAWTPSRGRRYNEQFF.

This clonotype occurred a few times. This rearrangement joins TRBV7-8 to TRBJ1-4; D uncertain. This CDR3 has 15 residues. The germline V gene encodes CDR1 SGHVS and CDR2 FQNEAQ. With 1 base removed from V and 4 bases from J, the gap between germline ends came to 10 bases. This chain's CDR3 is CASSLGGGINEKLFF. The CDR3 coding sequence is TGTGCCAGCAGCTTAGGGGGAGGAATTAATGAAAAACTGTTTTTT.